The 18 T cell receptor beta chains in this list originate from one sample, sequenced in a study of blood T cell repertoires in COVID-19. TCRdb's table, derived via immunoSEQ multiplex PCR, lists solely in-frame clones and lacks some. The sample records a few hundred thousand clones, about 87% being singletons. The sequencing sample was made of PBMCs or T cells enriched from blood (not recorded which). These receptors were collected from a woman aged 45-59 years who had recovered from COVID-19.

This chain connects TRBV6-1 to TRBJ2-1, with 7 positions matching TRBD1. Germline CDR1 is MNHNS and CDR2 is SASEGT. V trimming: 2 bases; J trimming: 4 bases; junction bases outside the gene matches: 5. The CDR3 spans 15 residues. CDR3 sequence (DNA): TGTGCCAGCAGTGAAATGACAGGGAATTACAATGAGCAGTTCTTC. Translating it yields CASSEMTGNYNEQFF.

This chain links TRBV11-2 with TRBJ1-1, with D possibly TRBD1 on 5 matching bases. V was pared by 7 bases and J by 4 bases, with 16 bases between. Germline CDR1 is SGHAT and CDR2 is FQNNGV. This CDR3 region has 14 residues. This chain's CDR3 is CASTVGVTSTEAFF. CDR3 DNA: TGTGCCAGCACGGTAGGGGTTACGAGCACTGAAGCTTTCTTT.

The chain links TRBV4-1 to TRBJ1-2, with D unresolved. This CDR3 region has 13 residues. Deletions cut 3 bases from V and 8 bases from J, with 13 bases between. CDR1 MGHRA and CDR2 YSYEKL come from the germline V gene. As DNA, the CDR3 is TGCGCCAGCAGCCACCCTTTAAGAGAAGGCTACACCTTC. Translated: CASSHPLREGYTF.

The V call is TRBV10-3, the J call TRBJ1-5, with a weak D call TRBD1 (5 bases). The CDR3 is made up of 14 amino acids. V lost 6 bases to trimming and J lost 0 bases, with 9 bases between them. The germline CDR1 and CDR2 sequences are ENHRY and SYGVKD. The chain's CDR3 is CAISDSYSNQPQHF. The CDR3 DNA is TGTGCCATCAGCGACAGTTATAGCAATCAGCCCCAGCATTTT.

The chain links TRBV5-1 to TRBJ2-3, with TRBD1 matching 8 bases. CDR1 and CDR2 (germline): SGHRS, YFSETQ. This CDR3 is built from 15 residues. V was clipped by 4 bases and J by 0 bases; unmatched bases: 4. Here the CDR3 DNA reads TGCGCCAGCAGCGCCGACAGGGGAAGCACAGATACGCAGTATTTT. Its translation is CASSADRGSTDTQYF.

The table lists this clone with a count of one. J is TRBJ2-2 and V is TRBV7-2; 8 bases are a match to TRBD1. The germline V gene has CDR1 SGHTA and CDR2 FQGNSA. The CDR3 extends over 16 amino acids. The junction had 9 bases not matched to a gene; V was cut back by 5 bases and J by 4 bases. The DNA for the CDR3 is TGTGCCAGCAGCCCGAGACAGGGGCAAGGCACCGGGGAGCTGTTTTTT. Translated: CASSPRQGQGTGELFF.

The rearrangement links TRBV29-1 to TRBJ1-2, with D maybe TRBD1 (5 bases). V lost 0 bases, J lost 8 bases, and 13 bases lay in between. The length of the CDR3 is 13 residues. Germline V gene data show CDR1 as SQVTM and CDR2 as ANQGSEA. The CDR3 bases are TGCAGCGTTGAAGATGGGGGGAGATGGGGCTACACCTTC. Protein product: CSVEDGGRWGYTF.

The chain has TRBV6-1 and TRBJ2-3; D remains ambiguous. The V end lost 2 bases, the J end lost 7 bases, and 10 bases lay between the germline ends. The CDR3 extends over 13 amino acids. CDR1 is MNHNS and CDR2 is SASEGT in the germline V gene. The CDR3 DNA reads TGTGCCAGCAGTGAACCGTGGCTGTATACGCAGTATTTT. It encodes CASSEPWLYTQYF.

The genes are TRBV5-5 and TRBJ2-3; the D gene is possibly TRBD2 (5 bases). Per germline, CDR1 SGHKS and CDR2 YYEKEE (reference sequence). Trimming took 5 bases from V and 1 from J, leaving 17 bases between them. The CDR3 length is 16 residues. Written as DNA, the CDR3 is TGTGCCAGCAGTTTCGGGGAGCGCAGCGGCACAGATACGCAGTATTTT. The encoded protein is CASSFGERSGTDTQYF.

The rearrangement joins TRBV6-5 to TRBJ1-3; D not certain. This CDR3 comprises 14 residues. CDR1 is MNHEY, CDR2 SVGAGI, per germline. V dropped 6 bases and J dropped 2 bases, with 11 bases sitting between them. CDR3 loop: CASRAEEAGNTIYF. The CDR3 bases are TGTGCCAGCAGGGCGGAAGAGGCTGGAAACACCATATATTTT.

The chain recombines TRBV7-9 with TRBJ2-3; 12 bases match TRBD2. Germline trimming cut 4 bases from V and 6 bases from J; bases unmatched to any gene: 11. The CDR3 length is 17 residues. Germline V CDR1 and CDR2: SEHNR, FQNEAQ (reference sequence). The CDR3 here is CASSSSGLAGPSDTQYF. The CDR3 DNA reads TGTGCCAGCAGCTCCTCTGGACTAGCGGGGCCATCGGATACGCAGTATTTT.

This sequence joins TRBV28 and TRBJ2-5; D unclear. Germline-derived CDR1 and CDR2 are MDHEN and SYDVKM. The CDR3 is 14 amino acids. The germline V and J ends were trimmed by 3 bases and 1 base, with 9 bases remaining between them. As DNA, the CDR3 is TGTGCCAGCAGTTTCCCAGGCCGCCAAGAGACCCAGTACTTC. It translates to CASSFPGRQETQYF. Drawing the rest from reference TRBV28 and TRBJ2-5, the complete variable domain is DVKVTQSSRYLVKRTGEKVFLECVQDMDHENMFWYRQDPGLGLRLIYFSYDVKMKEKGDIPEGYSVSREKKERFSLILESASTNQTSMYLCASSFPGRQETQYFGPGTRLLVL.

J is TRBJ1-1 and V is TRBV7-3; D is ambiguous. Between the trimmed V and J ends, which lost 5 bases and 4 bases, there was a span of 14 bases. CDR3 length equals 14 residues. Germline assignment: CDR1 SGHTA and CDR2 FQGTGA. The CDR3 nucleotides are TGTGCCAGCAGCCAGACCCAACAGAGCACTGAAGCTTTCTTT. This codes for CASSQTQQSTEAFF.

The genes are TRBV6-2 or TRBV6-3 and TRBJ1-1; D is perhaps TRBD1 (6 bases). Germline V gives CDR1 MNHEY, CDR2 SVGEGT. The CDR3 consists of 13 residues. Trimming removed 5 bases from V and 5 bases from J, with 12 bases in between. The CDR3 reads CASSQPGVTEAFF. The CDR3 bases are TGTGCCAGCAGTCAACCAGGGGTTACTGAAGCTTTCTTT.

The J gene is TRBJ1-1, the V gene TRBV5-8, with D possibly being TRBD1 (5 bases). CDR1 is SGHTS and CDR2 is YDEGEE in the germline V gene. V lost 1 base and J 2 bases, leaving 9 bases between the germline ends. The CDR3 is 14 amino acids. The CDR3 DNA is TGTGCCAGCAGCTTGACAGGAACTAACACTGAAGCTTTCTTT. Translating it yields CASSLTGTNTEAFF.

The V and J genes are TRBV28 and TRBJ1-5; weak D call: TRBD1 (5 bases). V was pared by 6 bases and J by 3 bases, with 18 bases between. Germline CDR1 and CDR2: MDHEN and SYDVKM. This CDR3 has 16 residues. In DNA, the CDR3 is TGTGCCAGCAGCGTGAGGAGCAGGGATGTCAATCAGCCCCAGCATTTT. Its translation: CASSVRSRDVNQPQHF.

The gene calls are TRBV30 and TRBJ1-4, with D hard to call. Between the trimmed V and J ends, which lost 6 bases and 8 bases, there was a span of 19 bases. Germline V gives CDR1 GTSNPN, CDR2 SVGIG (reference sequence). This CDR3 is built from 14 residues. The CDR3 DNA is TGTGCCTGTTCATCGCCCTCGAGGAGGGAAAAACTGTTTTTT. Its translation: CACSSPSRREKLFF.

The chain employs TRBV27 and TRBJ1-1, with TRBD1 matching 8 bases. Germline loops: CDR1 MNHEY, CDR2 SMNVEV (reference sequence). J was trimmed by 4 bases and V by 2 bases; bases with no gene match: 15. The CDR3 covers 18 residues. CDR3 DNA: TGTGCCAGCAGTTTACTGTCGGGCAGGGGGCTTTTTGGCACTGAAGCTTTCTTT. Translation gives CASSLLSGRGLFGTEAFF.